This T cell receptor (beta chain) was recovered during a study of cytomegalovirus exposure and HLA in healthy donors. In regard to this clone: This sample includes further DNA sequences coding for the same CDR3.

In the PCR, 60 Vbeta and 13 Jbeta primers were used. Clones were sequenced by immunoSEQ multiplex PCR, and TCRdb holds only the in-frame ones, with some missing. The sample records some 150,000 clones, around 74% being singletons. CDR3 size: 14 residues. The V gene lost 2 bases and the J gene lost 0 bases, with 5 bases spanning the gap. Germline V gene sequence: CDR1 SGHRS, CDR2 YFSETQ. The sequencing sample was made of PBMCs. The sequence was obtained from a man aged 45-65 years in good health and CMV-seropositive. V and J are TRBV5-1 and TRBJ2-2, with no clear D. CDR3 DNA sequence: TGCGCCAGCAGCTTACAGACGAACACCGGGGAGCTGTTTTTT. It codes for CASSLQTNTGELFF. Filled out from reference TRBV5-1 and TRBJ2-2, the complete variable domain reads KAGVTQTPRYLIKTRGQQVTLSCSPISGHRSVSWYQQTPGQGLQFLFEYFSETQRNKGNFPGRFSGRQFSNSRSEMNVSTLELGDSALYLCASSLQTNTGELFFGEGSRLTVL.